Listed here is a single T cell receptor (beta chain). Its target antigen remains unknown. Base qualities were left out, and no much larger clone turns up one base away. The data were taken from a study of blood T cell repertoires in COVID-19 (dated by TCRdb to 2018 to 2020). Notes on the research overall: Samples from collaborators originated in the United States, Italy and Spain and spanned both the acute and convalescent phases of COVID-19. The samples were drawn from the first 160 participants of the ongoing ImmuneRACE study and from under 1,500 subjects provided by 6 global collaborators. Subjects who had been exposed to COVID-19, were actively infected with it, or had recovered from it provided the deeply sampled blood TCRbeta repertoires that made up the dataset. A de-identified subject ID, COVID-19 status, age in years and sex were almost always included in the sample metadata. The repertoires were released in a freely available public database meant as a resource for research on the immune response to SARS-CoV-2. Where HLA class I and class II types were available, the types were taken from metadata supplied by the sample provider, not from assay-based typing. The material from the prospective study consisted of cDNA or gDNA derived from T cells, B-cell-depleted T cells, or PBMCs.

The CDR3 sequence holds 15 residues, the cysteine and phenylalanine included. The retained sequence is limited to the CDR3, 45 bases, with the frame set at the first base. The germline V gene encodes CDR1 SGHDT and CDR2 YYEEEE. At the junction V is shortened by 0 bases and J by 3 bases; bases outside the gene matches: 6. TCRbeta CDR3 regions were amplified from genomic DNA using the immunoSEQ Assay, a bias-controlled multiplex PCR. The paper's data handling went like this. The number of nucleated cells in each sample was estimated from the amplification of reference gene primers within the assay. Sequence reads were collapsed and filtered to measure the absolute abundance of every unique TCRbeta CDR3 rearrangement. For each sample, productive Simpson clonality was calculated as the square root of Simpson's diversity index over productive rearrangements. TCRdb provides this immuneACCESS table in a form limited to in-frame rearrangements. Some clones are lacking; in checked studies, under half of them reflect an unresolved V gene, and why the rest are absent is not known. D and trimming come from the DNA, and the V and J calls and clone size come from that table. The sample has over 200,000 clones on record, around 91% of them singletons. The ten biggest clones cover more than 13% of the sample.

Points the paper makes about the study in general: The quantity of clinical and demographic metadata differed by source and by participant and was supplied without curation.

Participants in the prospective study were aged about 18 to 95 years, lived in some 24 United States geographic areas, and enrolled through a virtual design. In the prospective study, participants were assigned to cohorts based on the clinical history participants reported in a screening survey and a study questionnaire. Exposed participants were defined as having been in contact with someone with a PCR-confirmed or clinician-diagnosed COVID-19 case within 2 weeks of study entry. In the prospective study, whole blood, serum and a nasopharyngeal or oropharyngeal swab were collected from each participant by mobile phlebotomists. Over a roughly 2-month period, participants in the prospective study had the option of providing additional blood draws and questionnaires. Before DNA extraction, prospective study blood samples were shipped either frozen or at room temperature.

The sequence is built from TRBV5-6 and TRBJ2-7, with 7 bases in between that match TRBD2. The sequencing input was PBMCs or T cells enriched from blood (not recorded which). This receptor was obtained from a man aged 25 to 40 who had been exposed to COVID-19. The sequenced DNA: TGTGCCAGCAGCTTGGCTATCGGGGGGATCTACGAGCAGTACTTC. This translates into CASSLAIGGIYEQYF.